The clone carrying this TCR beta chain was counted once. Antigen unknown. Germline V lookup: CDR1 MNHNS, CDR2 SASEGT. V was pared by 5 bases and J by 2 bases, with 10 bases between. The CDR3 is made up of 13 amino acids. Generated by immunoSEQ multiplex PCR, the TCRdb table keeps only in-frame clones and is missing some. Among approximately 74,000 clones listed, over 85% were seen once. The data originate from a study of OX40 agonist ivuxolimab in advanced cancers. Across the whole study: Partial responses were observed in three patients, of whom one had hepatocellular carcinoma and two had cutaneous melanoma. Study outcomes and limitations: More expanded clones were found, on average, in CD8+ than in CD4+ T cells. The work left the antigen specificity of expanded peripheral T cells undetermined.

The chain uses TRBV6-1 and TRBJ2-7; D perhaps matches TRBD1 (5 bases). The material was CD4+ or CD8+ T cells sorted from blood, obtained in a trial of the OX40 agonist ivuxolimab. The source of this sequence is an adult with an advanced solid tumor such as melanoma, head and neck, liver or kidney cancer. The CDR3 region is CASSHRQTYEQYF. As DNA, the CDR3 is TGTGCCAGCAGTCACCGACAGACCTACGAGCAGTACTTC.